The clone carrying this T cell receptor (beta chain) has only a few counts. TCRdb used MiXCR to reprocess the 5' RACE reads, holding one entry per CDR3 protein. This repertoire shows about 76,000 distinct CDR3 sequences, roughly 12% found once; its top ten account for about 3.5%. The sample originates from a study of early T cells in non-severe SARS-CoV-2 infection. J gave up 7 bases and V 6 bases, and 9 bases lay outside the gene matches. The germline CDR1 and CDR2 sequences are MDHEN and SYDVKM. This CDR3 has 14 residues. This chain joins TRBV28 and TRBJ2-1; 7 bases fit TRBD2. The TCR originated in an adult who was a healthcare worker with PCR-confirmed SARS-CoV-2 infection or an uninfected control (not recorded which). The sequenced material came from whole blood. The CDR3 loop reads CASRRLARGNEQFF. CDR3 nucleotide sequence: TGTGCCAGCAGGCGACTAGCCCGTGGGAATGAGCAGTTCTTC.